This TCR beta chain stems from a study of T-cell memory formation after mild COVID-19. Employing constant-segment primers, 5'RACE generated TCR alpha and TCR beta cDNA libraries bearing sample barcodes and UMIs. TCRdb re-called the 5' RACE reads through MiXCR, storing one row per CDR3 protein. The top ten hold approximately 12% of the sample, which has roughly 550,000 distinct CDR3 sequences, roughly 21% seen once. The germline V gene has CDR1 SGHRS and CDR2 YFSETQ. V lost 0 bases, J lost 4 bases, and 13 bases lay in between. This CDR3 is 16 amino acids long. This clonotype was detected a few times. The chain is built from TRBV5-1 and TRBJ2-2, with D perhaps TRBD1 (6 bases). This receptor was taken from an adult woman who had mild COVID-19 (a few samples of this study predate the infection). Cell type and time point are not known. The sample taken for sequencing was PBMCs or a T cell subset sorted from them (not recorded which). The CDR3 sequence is CASSLESGVVTGELFF. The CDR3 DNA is TGCGCCAGCAGCTTGGAATCAGGGGTGGTCACCGGGGAGCTGTTTTTT. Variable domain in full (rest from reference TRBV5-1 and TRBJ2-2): KAGVTQTPRYLIKTRGQQVTLSCSPISGHRSVSWYQQTPGQGLQFLFEYFSETQRNKGNFPGRFSGRQFSNSRSEMNVSTLELGDSALYLCASSLESGVVTGELFFGEGSRLTVL.